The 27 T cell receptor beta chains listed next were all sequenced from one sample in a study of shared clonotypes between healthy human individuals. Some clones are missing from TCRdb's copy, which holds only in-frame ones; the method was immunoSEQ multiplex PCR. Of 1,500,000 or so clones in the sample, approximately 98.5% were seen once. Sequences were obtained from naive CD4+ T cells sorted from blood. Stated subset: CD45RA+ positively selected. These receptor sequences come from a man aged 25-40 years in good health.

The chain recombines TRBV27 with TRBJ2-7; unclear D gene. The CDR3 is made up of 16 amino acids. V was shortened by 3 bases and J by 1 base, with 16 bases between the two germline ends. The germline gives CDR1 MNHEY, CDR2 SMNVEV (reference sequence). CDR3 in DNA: TGTGCCAGCAGTTTCCCTAGGGAAGGGCTGTCCTACGAGCAGTACTTC. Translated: CASSFPREGLSYEQYF.

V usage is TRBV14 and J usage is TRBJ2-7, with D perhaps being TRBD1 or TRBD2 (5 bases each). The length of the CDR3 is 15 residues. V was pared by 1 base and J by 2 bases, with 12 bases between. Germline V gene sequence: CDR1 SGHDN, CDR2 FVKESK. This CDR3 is CASSQAPTGPYEQYF. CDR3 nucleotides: TGTGCCAGCAGCCAAGCCCCGACGGGGCCCTACGAGCAGTACTTC.

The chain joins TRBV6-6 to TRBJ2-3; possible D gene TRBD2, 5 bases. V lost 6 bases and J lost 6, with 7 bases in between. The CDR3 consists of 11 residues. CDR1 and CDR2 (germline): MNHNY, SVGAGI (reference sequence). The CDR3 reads CASSLADTQYF. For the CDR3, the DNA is TGTGCCAGCAGCTTAGCGGATACGCAGTATTTT.

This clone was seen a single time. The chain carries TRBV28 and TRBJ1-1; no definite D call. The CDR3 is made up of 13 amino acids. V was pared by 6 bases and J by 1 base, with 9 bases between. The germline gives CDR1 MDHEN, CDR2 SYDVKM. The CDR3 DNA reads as TGTGCCAGCAGCAGCACCGCGAACACTGAAGCTTTCTTT. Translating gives CASSSTANTEAFF.

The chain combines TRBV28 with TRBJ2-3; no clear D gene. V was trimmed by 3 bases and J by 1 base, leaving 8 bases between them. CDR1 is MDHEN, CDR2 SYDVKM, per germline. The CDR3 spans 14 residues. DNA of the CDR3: TGTGCCAGCAGTTTGCTAGGTGGCACAGATACGCAGTATTTT. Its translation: CASSLLGGTDTQYF.

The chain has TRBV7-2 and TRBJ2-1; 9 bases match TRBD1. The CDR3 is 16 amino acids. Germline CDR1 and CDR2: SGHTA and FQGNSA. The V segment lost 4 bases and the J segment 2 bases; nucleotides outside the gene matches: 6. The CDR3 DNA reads TGTGCCAGCAGCTCCCCGGGACAGGGTACCTACAATGAGCAGTTCTTC. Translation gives CASSSPGQGTYNEQFF.

CDR3 protein: CASSIREPVPLPIYNEQFF. CDR3 DNA sequence: TGTGCCAGCAGCATCCGGGAGCCAGTCCCCCTTCCAATCTACAATGAGCAGTTCTTC. The V and J genes are TRBV21-1 and TRBJ2-1; the table's D call of TRBD2 was not tested on the DNA. TRBV21-1 is annotated as a pseudogene. This CDR3 is 19 amino acids long.

The CDR3 spells CATSRRQGLGTEAFF. CDR3 bases: TGTGCCACCAGCCGAAGGCAGGGACTGGGCACTGAAGCTTTCTTT. The rearrangement joins TRBV15 to TRBJ1-1, with D possibly matching TRBD1 (5 bases). The CDR3 runs to 15 residues. The V end was cut by 5 bases, the J end by 4 bases, with 17 bases between. From germline, CDR1 is LNHNV and CDR2 YYDKDF (reference sequence).

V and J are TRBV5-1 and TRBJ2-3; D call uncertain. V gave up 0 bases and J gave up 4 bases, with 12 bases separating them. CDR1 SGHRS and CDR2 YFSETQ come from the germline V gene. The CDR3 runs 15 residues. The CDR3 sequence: CASSLAVARPDTQYF. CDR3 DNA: TGCGCCAGCAGCTTGGCCGTTGCGAGGCCAGATACGCAGTATTTT.

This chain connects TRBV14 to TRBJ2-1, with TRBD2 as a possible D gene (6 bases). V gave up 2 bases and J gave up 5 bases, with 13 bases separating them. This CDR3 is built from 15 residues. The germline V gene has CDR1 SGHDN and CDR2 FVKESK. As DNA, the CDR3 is TGTGCCAGCAGCCAATCGCTGAAGCGGGACAATGAGCAGTTCTTC. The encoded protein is CASSQSLKRDNEQFF.

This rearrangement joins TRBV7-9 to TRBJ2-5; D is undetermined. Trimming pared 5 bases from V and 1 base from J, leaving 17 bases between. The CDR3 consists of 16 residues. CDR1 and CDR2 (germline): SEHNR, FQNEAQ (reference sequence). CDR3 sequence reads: CASSPLPPYSQETQYF. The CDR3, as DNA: TGTGCCAGCAGCCCTTTACCCCCCTACTCCCAAGAGACCCAGTACTTC.

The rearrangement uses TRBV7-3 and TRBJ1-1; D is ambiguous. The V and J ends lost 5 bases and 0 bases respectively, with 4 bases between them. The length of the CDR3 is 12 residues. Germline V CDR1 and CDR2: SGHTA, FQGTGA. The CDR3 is CASSQLNTEAFF. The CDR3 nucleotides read TGTGCCAGCAGCCAATTGAACACTGAAGCTTTCTTT.

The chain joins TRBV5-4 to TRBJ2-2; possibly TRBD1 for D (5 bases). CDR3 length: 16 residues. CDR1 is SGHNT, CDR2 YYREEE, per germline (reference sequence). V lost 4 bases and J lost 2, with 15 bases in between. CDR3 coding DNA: TGTGCCAGCAGCCTAAGGGGCGGTTCTAACACCGGGGAGCTGTTTTTT. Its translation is CASSLRGGSNTGELFF.

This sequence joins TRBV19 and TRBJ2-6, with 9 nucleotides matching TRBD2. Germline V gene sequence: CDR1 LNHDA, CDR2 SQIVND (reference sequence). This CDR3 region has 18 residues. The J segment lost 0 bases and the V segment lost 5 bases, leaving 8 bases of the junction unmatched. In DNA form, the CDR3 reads TGTGCCAGTAGTTTCAGACTAGCGGCTGTCTCTGGGGCCAACGTCCTGACTTTC. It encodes CASSFRLAAVSGANVLTF.

The CDR3 protein is CASSLLAGTFTDTQYF. CDR3 nucleotides: TGTGCCAGCAGCTTACTAGCGGGGACGTTCACAGATACGCAGTATTTT. The gene calls are TRBV7-9 and TRBJ2-3; 9 bases align to TRBD2. The CDR3 extends over 16 amino acids. Germline V gene sequence: CDR1 SEHNR, CDR2 FQNEAQ (reference sequence). V was clipped by 2 bases and J by 2 bases; unmatched bases: 5.

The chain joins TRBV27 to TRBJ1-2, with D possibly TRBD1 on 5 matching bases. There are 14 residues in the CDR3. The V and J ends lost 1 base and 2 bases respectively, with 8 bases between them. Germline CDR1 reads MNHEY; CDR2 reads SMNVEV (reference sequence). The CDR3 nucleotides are TGTGCCAGCAGTTTATGGTCAGGGAACTATGGCTACACCTTC. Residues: CASSLWSGNYGYTF.

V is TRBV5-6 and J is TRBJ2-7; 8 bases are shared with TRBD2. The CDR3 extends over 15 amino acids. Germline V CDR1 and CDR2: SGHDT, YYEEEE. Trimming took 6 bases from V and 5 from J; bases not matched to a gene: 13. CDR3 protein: CASNYRGLAPNEQYF. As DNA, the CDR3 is TGTGCCAGCAACTATCGCGGACTAGCTCCCAACGAGCAGTACTTC.

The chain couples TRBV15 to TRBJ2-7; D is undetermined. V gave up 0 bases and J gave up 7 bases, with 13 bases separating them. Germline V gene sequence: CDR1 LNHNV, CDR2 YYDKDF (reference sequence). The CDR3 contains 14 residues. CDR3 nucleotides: TGTGCCACCAGCAGAGATCATGGTCTCGGGGAGCAGTACTTC. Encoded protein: CATSRDHGLGEQYF. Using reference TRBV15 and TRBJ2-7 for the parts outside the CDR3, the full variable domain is DAMVIQNPRYQVTQFGKPVTLSCSQTLNHNVMYWYQQKSSQAPKLLFHYYDKDFNNEADTPDNFQSRRPNTSFCFLDIRSPGLGDTAMYLCATSRDHGLGEQYFGPGTRLTVT.

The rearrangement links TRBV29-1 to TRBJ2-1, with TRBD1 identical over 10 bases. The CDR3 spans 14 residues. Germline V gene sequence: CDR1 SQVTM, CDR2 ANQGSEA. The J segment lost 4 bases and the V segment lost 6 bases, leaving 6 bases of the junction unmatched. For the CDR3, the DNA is TGCAGCGTCAAAGGGACAGGGGCGTACAATGAGCAGTTCTTC. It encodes CSVKGTGAYNEQFF.

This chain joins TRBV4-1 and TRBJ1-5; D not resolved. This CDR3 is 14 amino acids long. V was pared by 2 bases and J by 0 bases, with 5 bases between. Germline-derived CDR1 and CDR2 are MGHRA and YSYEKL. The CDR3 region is CASSQSNSNQPQHF. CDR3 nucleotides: TGCGCCAGCAGCCAAAGCAATAGCAATCAGCCCCAGCATTTT.

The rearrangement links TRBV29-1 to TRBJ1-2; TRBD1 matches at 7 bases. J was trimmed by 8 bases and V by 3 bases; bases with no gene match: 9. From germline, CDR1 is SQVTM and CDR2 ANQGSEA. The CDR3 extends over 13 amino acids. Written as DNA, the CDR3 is TGCAGCGTTGATCCTTCGACAGGGCGAGGCTACACCTTC. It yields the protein CSVDPSTGRGYTF.

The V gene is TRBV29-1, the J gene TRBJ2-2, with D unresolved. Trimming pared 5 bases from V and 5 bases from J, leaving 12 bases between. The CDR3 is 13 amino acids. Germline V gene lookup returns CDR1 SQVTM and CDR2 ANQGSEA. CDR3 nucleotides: TGCAGCGTTTTCTCCCTTGTAACCGGGGAGCTGTTTTTT. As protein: CSVFSLVTGELFF.

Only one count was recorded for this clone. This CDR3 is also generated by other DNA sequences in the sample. CDR3 DNA: TGTGCCAGCAGCTTGAGACTAGCGGGCTCCTACGAGCAGTACTTC. Translation gives CASSLRLAGSYEQYF. The V call is TRBV11-2, the J call TRBJ2-7; 10 bases map to TRBD2. Trimming removed 3 bases from V and 0 bases from J; junction bases left unmatched: 2. This CDR3 spans 15 amino acids. Looked up from germline, CDR1 is SGHAT and CDR2 is FQNNGV.

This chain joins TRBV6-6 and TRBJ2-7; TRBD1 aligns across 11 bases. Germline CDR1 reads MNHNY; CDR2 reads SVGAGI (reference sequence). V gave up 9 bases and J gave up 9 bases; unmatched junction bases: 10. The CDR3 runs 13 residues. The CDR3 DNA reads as TGTGCCAGTCGCGGGGACAGGGGGTTTTGGCAGTACTTC. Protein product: CASRGDRGFWQYF.

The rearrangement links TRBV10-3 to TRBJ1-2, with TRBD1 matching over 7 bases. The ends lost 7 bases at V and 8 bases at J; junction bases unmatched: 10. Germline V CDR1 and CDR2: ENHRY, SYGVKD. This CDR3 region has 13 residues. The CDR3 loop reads CAINPDRLNGYTF. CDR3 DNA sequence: TGTGCCATCAATCCGGACAGGCTGAACGGCTACACCTTC.

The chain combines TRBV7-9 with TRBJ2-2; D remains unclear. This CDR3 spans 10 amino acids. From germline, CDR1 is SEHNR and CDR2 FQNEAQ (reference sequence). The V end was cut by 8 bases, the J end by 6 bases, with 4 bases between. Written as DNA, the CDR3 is TGTGCCAGCCCCCCCGGGGAGCTGTTTTTT. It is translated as CASPPGELFF. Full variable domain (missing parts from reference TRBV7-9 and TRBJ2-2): DTGVSQNPRHKITKRGQNVTFRCDPISEHNRLYWYRQTLGQGPEFLTYFQNEAQLEKSRLLSDRFSAERPKGSFSTLEIQRTEQGDSAMYLCASPPGELFFGEGSRLTVL.

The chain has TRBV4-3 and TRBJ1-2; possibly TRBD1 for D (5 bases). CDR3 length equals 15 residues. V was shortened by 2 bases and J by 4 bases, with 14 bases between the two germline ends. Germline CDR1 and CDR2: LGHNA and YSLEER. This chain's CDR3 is CASSQLPGLPYGYTF. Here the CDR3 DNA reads TGCGCCAGCAGCCAACTGCCAGGGCTACCCTATGGCTACACCTTC.